These 2 T cell receptor beta chains originate from one sample sequenced in a study of blood T cell repertoires in COVID-19. Repertoires were generated with immunoSEQ multiplex PCR, while TCRdb's copy carries only in-frame clones and drops some. The sample yields approximately 250,000 clones, roughly 85% seen once. The source material was peripheral blood. These receptors were obtained from a man aged 55-75 years who had recovered from COVID-19.

CDR3 coding DNA: TGTGCCAGCAGCGCCGGGACTAGCGGTCGAAATGAGCAGTTCTTC. Amino acids: CASSAGTSGRNEQFF. V gene TRBV9 combines with J gene TRBJ2-1; TRBD2 matches 11 bases. The CDR3 is 15 residues long. J was trimmed by 7 bases and V by 3 bases; bases with no gene match: 6. Germline loops: CDR1 SGDLS, CDR2 YYNGEE.

This clone is a singleton in its sample. This chain connects TRBV11-2 to TRBJ1-2, with 9 bases matching TRBD1. The germline V gene encodes CDR1 SGHAT and CDR2 FQNNGV. The CDR3 runs to 18 residues. Trimming removed 4 bases from V and 4 bases from J; junction bases left unmatched: 16. Written as DNA, the CDR3 is TGTGCCAGCAGCTCCAATCTTGACAGGGGGACTTCCTCCTATGGCTACACCTTC. Protein product: CASSSNLDRGTSSYGYTF.